Below are 22 T cell receptor beta chains sequenced from a single sample in a study of vaccination and CD4 T cells after COVID-19. Their specific antigens are unknown. Stated time point: late sampling 161 to 241 days after vaccination in a few convalescent patients. Noted treatment: roughly 10-day PBMC culture with coronavirus spike peptide pools or control peptides (ViraFEST assay). Researchers used the Oncomine TCR Beta short-read assay to sequence DNA from cultured CD4+ T cells. A single record per CDR3 protein comes from TCRdb applying MiXCR to the PCR reads. The profile shows tens of thousands of distinct CDR3 sequences, around 37% of them singletons. This specimen was CD4+ T cells from blood, cultured in vitro, taken about 7 months after SARS-CoV-2 vaccination. The receptors were gathered from a human donor who had recovered from COVID-19.

This clonotype has just a few counts. This chain uses TRBV20-1 with TRBJ2-7; no firm D call. With 4 bases removed from V and 2 bases from J, the gap between germline ends came to 3 bases. The CDR3 extends over 10 amino acids. Germline CDR1 is DFQATT and CDR2 is SNEGSKA (reference sequence). CDR3 bases: TGCAGTGCTACAGCCTACGAGCAGTACTTC. Protein product: CSATAYEQYF.

V and J are TRBV4-1 and TRBJ1-5, with D maybe TRBD1 (6 bases). CDR1 and CDR2 (germline): MGHRA, YSYEKL. Trimming stripped 4 bases from V and 5 bases from J, with 15 bases between. The CDR3 is 15 residues long. For the CDR3, the DNA is TGCGCCAGCAGCCCACTCGACAGGTCCGATCAGCCCCAGCATTTT. Its protein is CASSPLDRSDQPQHF.

This clonotype was picked up one time. The chain joins TRBV4-3 to TRBJ2-3; TRBD1 agrees at 8 bases. Trimming cost V 4 bases and J 1 base; bases outside gene matches: 4. The CDR3 is 15 amino acids. CDR1 is LGHNA, CDR2 YSLEER, per germline. The CDR3 coding sequence is TGCGCCAGCAGCCCGGGACAGGCGGGCACAGATACGCAGTATTTT. Residues: CASSPGQAGTDTQYF.

The J gene is TRBJ1-5, the V gene TRBV10-3; 7 bases fit TRBD1. Germline loops: CDR1 ENHRY, CDR2 SYGVKD. V lost 2 bases and J lost 9; bases outside the gene matches: 13. The CDR3 has 16 amino acids. This CDR3 reads CAISETQGQDGWPQHF. The CDR3 nucleotides are TGTGCCATCAGTGAGACCCAAGGACAGGATGGCTGGCCCCAGCATTTT.

The chain combines TRBV20-1 with TRBJ2-1; D possibly matches TRBD1 or TRBD2 (5 bases each). V was cut by 0 bases and J by 7 bases, with 13 bases left in between. This CDR3 is built from 14 residues. Germline CDR1 and CDR2: DFQATT and SNEGSKA (reference sequence). For the CDR3, the DNA is TGCAGTGCTAGAGATATGAGGGGTAGTAATGAGCAGTTCTTC. Its translation is CSARDMRGSNEQFF.

This clonotype appeared a few times. V is TRBV10-3 and J is TRBJ2-7; no clear D gene. Germline CDR1 reads ENHRY; CDR2 reads SYGVKD. CDR3 length: 14 residues. Trimming took 0 bases from V and 7 from J, leaving 13 bases between them. The CDR3 reads CAISESAGWDEQYF. CDR3 sequence (DNA): TGTGCCATCAGTGAGTCCGCTGGGTGGGATGAGCAGTACTTC.

The rearrangement uses TRBV28 and TRBJ2-7; D is perhaps TRBD2 (6 bases). The CDR3 has 13 amino acids. The V gene lost 10 bases and the J gene lost 1 base, with 14 bases spanning the gap. Germline V gives CDR1 MDHEN, CDR2 SYDVKM. CDR3 coding DNA: TGTGCCACTTGCCACGGGAGTTCCTACGAGCAGTACTTC. Encoded protein: CATCHGSSYEQYF.

V and J are TRBV7-9 and TRBJ1-2, with TRBD1 matching over 7 bases. CDR1 is SEHNR and CDR2 is FQNEAQ in the germline V gene (reference sequence). The CDR3 runs to 15 residues. V lost 3 bases, J lost 4 bases, and 8 bases stayed unmatched. CDR3 nucleotides: TGTGCCAGCAGCTTTTTGACAGGGAATGGCTATGGCTACACCTTC. Translation gives CASSFLTGNGYGYTF.

By share, this clonotype counts as medium-sized. The chain has TRBV7-2 and TRBJ1-5; D gene ambiguous. Trimming cost V 5 bases and J 2 bases, with 7 bases left between them. CDR1 and CDR2 from the germline V gene are SGHTA and FQGNSA. This CDR3 is built from 13 residues. The CDR3 reads CASSPGRNQPQHF. The CDR3 DNA sequence: TGTGCCAGCAGCCCAGGTCGCAATCAGCCCCAGCATTTT.

To note about this clonotype: An end of the junction differs from the germline gene, which may be a read error. V usage is TRBV20-1 and J usage is TRBJ1-5, with no clear D. The CDR3 runs 13 residues. Germline V lookup: CDR1 DFQATT, CDR2 SNEGSKA (reference sequence). CDR3 coding DNA: TGCAGTACTAGGTCGGTTAGCAATCAGCCCCAGCATTTT. Amino acid sequence: CSTRSVSNQPQHF.

The DNA of the CDR3 is TGTGCCAGCAGCAGAAGGTCCCGTGACGGGAGCAATGAGCAGTTCTTC. It is translated as CASSRRSRDGSNEQFF. V and J are TRBV21-1 and TRBJ2-1; whether TRBD1, the table's D call, matches the DNA was not checked. TRBV21-1 is a recognized pseudogene. The CDR3 sequence is 16 residues long.

J is TRBJ2-5 and V is TRBV19; no clear D gene. The CDR3 is made up of 16 amino acids. Trimming removed 5 bases from V and 4 bases from J, with 20 bases in between. Germline V CDR1 and CDR2: LNHDA, SQIVND (reference sequence). CDR3 protein: CASSSRHDDQLETQYF. Here the CDR3 DNA reads TGTGCCAGTAGTTCCCGACACGACGATCAATTAGAGACCCAGTACTTC.

CDR3 region: CASWGQGAIEQYF. DNA for the CDR3: TGTGCCAGCTGGGGACAGGGGGCTATCGAGCAGTACTTC. This chain links TRBV6-1 with TRBJ2-7; 12 nucleotides line up with TRBD1. V trimming: 8 bases; J trimming: 6 bases; junction bases outside the gene matches: 5. The germline CDR1 and CDR2 sequences are MNHNS and SASEGT. This CDR3 is built from 13 residues.

This clonotype came up a few times. This sequence joins TRBV5-4 and TRBJ1-2; 8 bases agree with TRBD1. V was clipped by 6 bases and J by 5 bases; unmatched bases: 6. The CDR3 has 13 amino acids. The germline V gene encodes CDR1 SGHNT and CDR2 YYREEE (reference sequence). CDR3: CASNFQGAYGYTF. The CDR3 region has the DNA TGTGCCAGCAACTTCCAGGGGGCTTATGGCTACACCTTC.

The chain links TRBV30 to TRBJ2-1; TRBD2 matches 10 bases. Germline V CDR1 and CDR2: GTSNPN, SVGIG (reference sequence). There are 15 residues in the CDR3. Trimming cost V 5 bases and J 0 bases; bases outside gene matches: 4. The CDR3 region is CAWGASGSSYNEQFF. The CDR3 coding sequence is TGTGCCTGGGGAGCTAGCGGGAGCTCCTACAATGAGCAGTTCTTC.

The chain couples TRBV7-9 to TRBJ1-1; 8 bases align to TRBD1. Germline CDR1 SEHNR, CDR2 FQNEAQ (reference sequence). This CDR3 region has 17 residues. Trimming removed 6 bases from V and 3 bases from J; junction bases left unmatched: 15. CDR3 DNA sequence: TGTGCCAGCAGTTACGACCTACAGGGGGGAGTTGACACTGAAGCTTTCTTT. It translates to CASSYDLQGGVDTEAFF.

This chain joins TRBV19 and TRBJ2-3; 13 bases match TRBD2. The J segment lost 0 bases and the V segment lost 5 bases, leaving 8 bases of the junction unmatched. Germline V lookup: CDR1 LNHDA, CDR2 SQIVND (reference sequence). The CDR3 is 18 amino acids. The CDR3 bases are TGTGCCAGTAGTGGCGGGACTAGCGGGACCCCTAGCACAGATACGCAGTATTTT. Protein product: CASSGGTSGTPSTDTQYF.

This clonotype was detected a few times. V and J are TRBV7-3 and TRBJ2-3; 14 bases align to TRBD2. Germline CDR1 is SGHTA and CDR2 is FQGTGA. V was clipped by 4 bases and J by 0 bases; unmatched bases: 3. The CDR3 length is 17 residues. CDR3 in amino acids: CASSYGLAGGSTDTQYF. The CDR3 coding sequence is TGTGCCAGCAGCTACGGACTAGCGGGGGGTAGCACAGATACGCAGTATTTT.

The genes are TRBV2 and TRBJ2-2, with no clear D. The germline gives CDR1 SNHLY, CDR2 FYNNEI. This CDR3 comprises 14 residues. The ends were cut back, 8 bases at V and 5 bases at J, with 15 bases in the middle. The DNA for the CDR3 is TGTGCCAGCCGTATGTTGGGCCTGACCGGGGAGCTGTTTTTT. It translates to CASRMLGLTGELFF. Full variable domain (remainder filled in from reference TRBV2 and TRBJ2-2): EPEVTQTPSHQVTQMGQEVILRCVPISNHLYFYWYRQILGQKVEFLVSFYNNEISEKSEIFDDQFSVERPDGSNFTLKIRSTKLEDSAMYFCASRMLGLTGELFFGEGSRLTVL.

This clonotype was seen only a few times. The chain joins TRBV20-1 to TRBJ2-1, with TRBD2 identical over 8 bases. With 5 bases clipped from V and 10 bases from J, the junction kept 7 bases outside the gene matches. CDR3 length equals 12 residues. The V gene's germline CDR1 is DFQATT and CDR2 SNEGSKA (reference sequence). The CDR3 sequence is CSAPSAGDEQFF. CDR3 in DNA: TGCAGTGCTCCCTCAGCGGGAGACGAGCAGTTCTTC.

This chain connects TRBV19 to TRBJ2-3, with D maybe TRBD2 (5 bases). The length of the CDR3 is 14 residues. Germline V gene sequence: CDR1 LNHDA, CDR2 SQIVND (reference sequence). The V gene lost 8 bases and the J gene lost 2 bases, with 14 bases spanning the gap. The CDR3 sequence is CASAASGNTDTQYF. CDR3 coding DNA: TGTGCCAGTGCCGCCTCGGGGAACACAGATACGCAGTATTTT.

This clonotype was recorded a few times. This chain connects TRBV2 to TRBJ1-6, with no clear D. Trimming removed 4 bases from V and 10 bases from J, with 11 bases in between. CDR1 and CDR2 (germline): SNHLY, FYNNEI. The CDR3 has 13 residues. The chain's CDR3 is CASSVLGYSPLHF. As DNA, the CDR3 is TGTGCCAGCAGTGTGCTAGGATACTCACCCCTCCACTTT.